A single sample gave rise to the 15 T cell receptor beta chains below, sequenced in a study of cytomegalovirus exposure and HLA in healthy donors. PCR employed 60 Vbeta and 13 Jbeta primers. The table came from immunoSEQ multiplex PCR; TCRdb's copy has only in-frame clones and leaves some out. The data show some 180,000 clones, more than 65% seen once. The source material was PBMCs. The receptors derive from a woman in her thirties in good health and CMV-seropositive.

This clone appeared a few times. The chain uses TRBV28 and TRBJ1-5; tentative D call: TRBD1 (5 bases). The CDR3 length is 14 residues. The V end lost 6 bases, the J end lost 2 bases, and 11 bases lay between the germline ends. The germline CDR1 and CDR2 sequences are MDHEN and SYDVKM. The CDR3 sequence: CASSRRGGNQPQHF. The CDR3 DNA follows: TGTGCCAGCAGCCGGCGGGGGGGCAATCAGCCCCAGCATTTT.

This clone was observed a few times. This chain links TRBV10-3 with TRBJ2-5; perhaps TRBD1 as D (6 bases). TRBJ2-7 matches the DNA end more closely, so the J call is doubtful. The CDR3 runs to 14 residues. The germline V gene has CDR1 ENHRY and CDR2 SYGVKD. CDR3 coding DNA: TGTGCCATCAGTGGCCCGAGCACAGGGCCCGAGCAGTACTTC. It yields the protein CAISGPSTGPEQYF.

This clone came up a few times. The chain links TRBV6-1 to TRBJ2-2, with 8 positions matching TRBD1. The CDR3 loop spans 14 amino acids. Germline CDR1 and CDR2: MNHNS and SASEGT. V gave up 3 bases and J gave up 5 bases; unmatched junction bases: 2. This CDR3 reads CASSDWTGTGELFF. For the CDR3, the DNA is TGTGCCAGCAGTGACTGGACAGGGACCGGGGAGCTGTTTTTT.

V usage is TRBV5-6 and J usage is TRBJ1-5; D unclear. The CDR3 totals 12 residues. Trimming left V 2 bases short and J 9 bases short, with 9 bases between. In germline, CDR1 is SGHDT, CDR2 YYEEEE. CDR3 nucleotides: TGTGCCAGCAGCTTCGGGGTGGGGCCCCAGCATTTT. Residues: CASSFGVGPQHF.

The chain is built from TRBV2 and TRBJ1-2; 7 bases are a match to TRBD1. The CDR3 loop spans 15 amino acids. The J segment lost 5 bases and the V segment lost 8 bases, leaving 14 bases of the junction unmatched. From germline, CDR1 is SNHLY and CDR2 FYNNEI. CDR3 residues: CASLRGAGTEYGYTF. The CDR3 coding sequence is TGTGCCAGCTTAAGGGGGGCCGGGACAGAATATGGCTACACCTTC.

On this clone itself: The junction does not match germline at one end; this may be a read error. The chain employs TRBV10-3 and TRBJ1-5; D gene unclear. CDR1 is ENHRY and CDR2 is SYGVKD in the germline V gene. This CDR3 comprises 16 residues. The CDR3 coding sequence is TGTGCCATCAGTGCGAGCATCGCGGGGAGCAATCAGCCCCGGCATTTT. Translated, it gives CAISASIAGSNQPRHF.

The CDR3 region has the DNA TGTGCCAGTAGTATCTCCTTCCGGGACAGGGTTGATTCACCCCTCCACTTT. It specifies CASSISFRDRVDSPLHF. J is TRBJ1-6 and V is TRBV19, with TRBD1 matching over 9 bases. Germline trimming cut 3 bases from V and 8 bases from J; bases unmatched to any gene: 11. CDR3 size: 17 residues. Germline CDR1 LNHDA, CDR2 SQIVND (reference sequence).

The V gene is TRBV5-1, the J gene TRBJ2-5; D gene ambiguous. The V end was cut by 0 bases, the J end by 5 bases, with 14 bases between. Germline CDR1 SGHRS, CDR2 YFSETQ. This CDR3 contains 15 residues. CDR3 nucleotides: TGCGCCAGCAGCTTGGATCTGGTCACTCGGGAGACCCAGTACTTC. Its translation is CASSLDLVTRETQYF.

This clone was picked up one time. V gene TRBV5-4 combines with J gene TRBJ2-7, with D possibly matching TRBD1 (5 bases). The CDR3 has 13 amino acids. The V end was cut by 5 bases, the J end by 0 bases, with 9 bases between. Germline V gene sequence: CDR1 SGHNT, CDR2 YYREEE (reference sequence). The CDR3 coding sequence is TGTGCCAGCAGACCTGACAGCTCCTACGAGCAGTACTTC. It translates to CASRPDSSYEQYF.

The V call is TRBV11-3, the J call TRBJ1-1; D may be TRBD1 (5 bases). CDR3 size: 15 residues. CDR1 and CDR2 from the germline V gene are SGHNT and YENEEA. The V gene lost 1 base and the J gene lost 5 bases, with 14 bases spanning the gap. The CDR3 DNA reads as TGTGCCAGCAGCTTAGGACGGGGGGTAGGTACTGAAGCTTTCTTT. Protein product: CASSLGRGVGTEAFF. Supplemented by reference TRBV11-3 and TRBJ1-1, the full variable domain reads EAGVVQSPRYKIIEKKQPVAFWCNPISGHNTLYWYLQNLGQGPELLIRYENEEAVDDSQLPKDRFSAERLKGVDSTLKIQPAELGDSAVYLCASSLGRGVGTEAFFGQGTRLTVV.

The V and J genes are TRBV28 and TRBJ1-2, with D unresolved. Trimming left V 6 bases short and J 4 bases short, with 18 bases between. Germline values: CDR1 MDHEN, CDR2 SYDVKM. The CDR3 extends over 15 amino acids. CDR3 in DNA: TGTGCCAGCAGCCAGATCTCGGGGAGGCTCTATGGCTACACCTTC. This gives the protein CASSQISGRLYGYTF.

The chain combines TRBV4-3 with TRBJ2-1; 8 positions agree with TRBD2. The CDR3 runs 13 residues. The germline V gene encodes CDR1 LGHNA and CDR2 YSLEER. V dropped 8 bases and J dropped 10; count of bases not matched to a gene: 10. The CDR3 region has the DNA TGCGCCAGCTCCTCGGGGGGGGCCGGAGAGCAGTTCTTC. Translated: CASSSGGAGEQFF.

The rearrangement uses TRBV5-5 and TRBJ1-2; 9 bases align to TRBD1. Unmatched junction bases numbered 7, after V lost 6 bases and J lost 4 bases. The germline CDR1 and CDR2 sequences are SGHKS and YYEKEE (reference sequence). The CDR3 has 14 amino acids. The CDR3 loop is CASIQTGGGYGYTF. In DNA form, the CDR3 reads TGTGCCAGCATCCAAACAGGGGGCGGCTATGGCTACACCTTC.

The chain links TRBV19 to TRBJ1-2, with 7 bases identical to TRBD1. V lost 5 bases, J lost 8 bases, and 14 bases stayed unmatched. Germline V gene data show CDR1 as LNHDA and CDR2 as SQIVND (reference sequence). CDR3 length: 15 amino acids. Here the CDR3 DNA reads TGTGCCAGTAGTGAGACAGGGTCGGCATCCGGAGGCTACACCTTC. Its protein is CASSETGSASGGYTF. The full variable domain, its missing parts supplied by reference TRBV19 and TRBJ1-2, is DGGITQSPKYLFRKEGQNVTLSCEQNLNHDAMYWYRQDPGQGLRLIYYSQIVNDFQKGDIAEGYSVSREKKESFPLTVTSAQKNPTAFYLCASSETGSASGGYTFGSGTRLTVV.

V is TRBV5-1 and J is TRBJ1-3; unclear D gene. The CDR3 consists of 13 residues. V was cut by 2 bases and J by 2 bases, with 5 bases left in between. The germline V gene encodes CDR1 SGHRS and CDR2 YFSETQ. The CDR3 DNA follows: TGCGCCAGCAGCTTAGCGGCTGGAAACACCATATATTTT. Translating it yields CASSLAAGNTIYF.